Below are 21 T cell receptor beta chains sequenced from a single sample in a study of blood T cell repertoires in COVID-19. Using immunoSEQ multiplex PCR, the repertoire was profiled, and TCRdb retains in-frame clones only, with some absent. The profile shows some 100,000 clones, about nine tenths of them singletons. Sequencing used peripheral blood. The receptor source for this set is a man in his fifties or sixties with acute or convalescent COVID-19.

CDR3 nucleotide sequence: TGTGCCAGCAGTCGGAGTCGCTCCTACAATGAGCAGTTCTTC. Protein: CASSRSRSYNEQFF. The chain is built from TRBV11-2 and TRBJ2-1; D is unclear. This CDR3 region has 14 residues. Trimming took off 6 bases at V and 0 bases at J, with 9 bases between the two ends. Germline V gives CDR1 SGHAT, CDR2 FQNNGV.

The rearrangement joins TRBV15 to TRBJ2-5; D may be TRBD1 (6 bases). Deletions cut 4 bases from V and 1 base from J, with 16 bases between. The V gene's germline CDR1 is LNHNV and CDR2 YYDKDF (reference sequence). The CDR3 sequence is 16 residues long. In DNA form, the CDR3 reads TGTGCCACCAGCACCTACAGGGTTGGGACCCAAGAGACCCAGTACTTC. This codes for CATSTYRVGTQETQYF. The full variable domain, in which reference TRBV15 and TRBJ2-5 provide the parts outside the CDR3, is DAMVIQNPRYQVTQFGKPVTLSCSQTLNHNVMYWYQQKSSQAPKLLFHYYDKDFNNEADTPDNFQSRRPNTSFCFLDIRSPGLGDTAMYLCATSTYRVGTQETQYFGPGTRLLVL.

The chain has TRBV5-5 and TRBJ1-2, with 7 bases identical to TRBD1. Germline lookup yields CDR1 SGHKS and CDR2 YYEKEE (reference sequence). The junction had 5 bases not matched to a gene; V was cut back by 0 bases and J by 3 bases. The CDR3 runs to 15 residues. In DNA form, the CDR3 reads TGTGCCAGCAGCTTGGTACCCACAGGGGACTATGGCTACACCTTC. This translates into CASSLVPTGDYGYTF. Together with reference TRBV5-5 and TRBJ1-2, the CDR3 gives the full variable domain: DAGVTQSPTHLIKTRGQQVTLRCSPISGHKSVSWYQQVLGQGPQFIFQYYEKEERGRGNFPDRFSARQFPNYSSELNVNALLLGDSALYLCASSLVPTGDYGYTFGSGTRLTVV.

The J gene is TRBJ2-1, the V gene TRBV30, with TRBD2 matching over 7 bases. The length of the CDR3 is 14 residues. V was pared by 7 bases and J by 11 bases, with 17 bases of the junction left unmatched. Germline CDR1 is GTSNPN and CDR2 is SVGIG (reference sequence). The CDR3 region has the DNA TGTGCCTCCGAACCGAGACTAACTAGCGCCAAGCAGTTCTTC. Amino acids: CASEPRLTSAKQFF.

CDR3 sequence (DNA): TGTGCCAGCAGCCAAGCGGCAGGGCACTACGAGCAGTACTTC. This encodes CASSQAAGHYEQYF. The rearrangement joins TRBV3-1 (or the pseudogene TRBV3-2) to TRBJ2-7, with TRBD1 as a possible D gene (5 bases). Deletions cut 1 base from V and 3 bases from J, with 10 bases between. The CDR3 contains 14 residues. Germline V lookup: CDR1 LGHDT, CDR2 YNNKEL (reference sequence).

The chain carries TRBV5-1 and TRBJ1-1; possibly TRBD1 for D (5 bases). This CDR3 contains 13 residues. Trimming removed 4 bases from V and 1 base from J, with 8 bases in between. The V gene's germline CDR1 is SGHRS and CDR2 YFSETQ. This CDR3 is CASSPGGNTEAFF. CDR3 sequence (DNA): TGCGCCAGCAGCCCGGGGGGGAACACTGAAGCTTTCTTT.

In its sample, this clone was seen a few times. The CDR3 region has the DNA TGTGCCAGTAGGGAAAAGCGGGAGGGCCTTGCCAATGAGCAGTTCTTC. It yields the protein CASREKREGLANEQFF. The chain uses TRBV19 and TRBJ2-1, with TRBD2 matching 10 bases. J lost 6 bases, V lost 6 bases, and 11 bases had no gene match. CDR1 LNHDA and CDR2 SQIVND come from the germline V gene (reference sequence). The CDR3 extends over 16 amino acids.

The chain uses TRBV27 and TRBJ1-5; tentatively, D is TRBD1 (6 bases). Deletions cut 5 bases from V and 6 bases from J, with 17 bases between. Looked up from germline, CDR1 is MNHEY and CDR2 is SMNVEV (reference sequence). The CDR3 length is 15 residues. CDR3 bases: TGTGCCAGCAGTCCCATGACAGGTAGGGGTCAGCCCCAGCATTTT. Protein sequence: CASSPMTGRGQPQHF.

The chain uses TRBV4-1 and TRBJ2-1, with D possibly TRBD1 on 6 matching bases. Trimming removed 2 bases from V and 6 bases from J, with 14 bases in between. The CDR3 is 15 residues long. Germline lookup yields CDR1 MGHRA and CDR2 YSYEKL. The CDR3 nucleotides are TGCGCCAGCAGCCAAAACCAGGGGCCTCGCAATGAGCAGTTCTTC. This sequence encodes CASSQNQGPRNEQFF.

The gene calls are TRBV3-1 (or the pseudogene TRBV3-2) and TRBJ2-7; D perhaps matches TRBD2 (5 bases). Germline loops: CDR1 LGHDT, CDR2 YNNKEL (reference sequence). V was clipped by 4 bases and J by 0 bases, with 16 bases between them. There are 16 residues in the CDR3. The CDR3 sequence: CASSPRGGLSSYEQYF. CDR3 nucleotide sequence: TGTGCCAGCAGCCCTCGCGGAGGCCTTAGCTCCTACGAGCAGTACTTC.

The gene calls are TRBV25-1 and TRBJ2-2; a possible D gene is TRBD2 (5 bases). Germline CDR1 is MGHDK and CDR2 is SYGVNS. The CDR3 runs to 12 residues. Trimming pared 6 bases from V and 9 bases from J, leaving 11 bases between. CDR3: CASRVDYRELFF. In nucleotides, the CDR3 is TGTGCCAGCAGGGTTGACTACAGGGAGCTGTTTTTT.

This chain uses TRBV25-1 with TRBJ2-1; 8 bases line up with TRBD2. Germline V gene data show CDR1 as MGHDK and CDR2 as SYGVNS. The junction had 7 bases not matched to a gene; V was cut back by 6 bases and J by 6 bases. CDR3 length: 14 residues. This chain's CDR3 is CASSPSGSLNEQFF. The CDR3 region has the DNA TGTGCCAGCAGCCCCAGCGGGAGTCTCAATGAGCAGTTCTTC.

The V gene is TRBV19, the J gene TRBJ2-7, with 10 positions matching TRBD2. Looked up from germline, CDR1 is LNHDA and CDR2 is SQIVND (reference sequence). The CDR3 consists of 16 residues. Unmatched junction bases numbered 8, after V lost 4 bases and J lost 2 bases. In DNA, the CDR3 is TGTGCCAGTAGTAACCGCCCTAGCGGGGGACCCTACGAGCAGTACTTC. This translates into CASSNRPSGGPYEQYF. Using reference TRBV19 and TRBJ2-7 for the parts outside the CDR3, the full variable domain is DGGITQSPKYLFRKEGQNVTLSCEQNLNHDAMYWYRQDPGQGLRLIYYSQIVNDFQKGDIAEGYSVSREKKESFPLTVTSAQKNPTAFYLCASSNRPSGGPYEQYFGPGTRLTVT.

The chain is built from TRBV19 and TRBJ1-5; possibly TRBD1 for D (6 bases). The germline gives CDR1 LNHDA, CDR2 SQIVND (reference sequence). The CDR3 is made up of 15 amino acids. V lost 7 bases to trimming and J lost 4 bases, with 17 bases between them. The CDR3 nucleotides read TGTGCCAGTACCGGGACACGGTTCATAAATCAGCCCCAGCATTTT. This codes for CASTGTRFINQPQHF.

The chain links TRBV18 to TRBJ2-5; D possibly corresponds to TRBD1 (8 bases). CDR1 is KGHSH, CDR2 LQKENI, per germline. The CDR3 is made up of 14 amino acids. Trimming shortened V by 6 bases and J by 5 bases, and 16 bases separated the two germline ends. The CDR3 bases are TGTGCCAGCTCCCCTGGACAGGGAGGGGAGACCCAGTACTTC. The encoded protein is CASSPGQGGETQYF.

The chain has TRBV11-2 and TRBJ2-3; 10 bases map to TRBD2. Germline V gene lookup returns CDR1 SGHAT and CDR2 FQNNGV. The CDR3 has 17 residues. V shed 3 bases, J shed 2 bases, and the junction held 8 bases outside the gene matches. The CDR3 is CASSLATGLAATDTQYF. The CDR3, as DNA: TGTGCCAGCAGCTTGGCCACAGGACTAGCGGCCACAGATACGCAGTATTTT.

The V call is TRBV4-1, the J call TRBJ2-5; TRBD2 might be the D (6 bases). The germline V and J ends were trimmed by 0 bases and 2 bases, with 10 bases remaining between them. This CDR3 region has 15 residues. Germline CDR1 and CDR2: MGHRA and YSYEKL. CDR3 in DNA: TGCGCCAGCAGCCAAGATCGCGCGGGACAAGAGACCCAGTACTTC. It yields the protein CASSQDRAGQETQYF.

The chain employs TRBV6-5 and TRBJ2-1; D gene uncertain. The CDR3 runs to 15 residues. Germline lookup yields CDR1 MNHEY and CDR2 SVGAGI. V lost 6 bases and J lost 6, with 18 bases in between. CDR3 loop: CASSAGLEFRNEQFF. CDR3 sequence (DNA): TGTGCCAGCAGCGCCGGGTTAGAATTTCGCAATGAGCAGTTCTTC.

V and J are TRBV5-1 and TRBJ1-2; TRBD1 aligns across 8 bases. V shed 4 bases, J shed 6 bases, and the junction held 8 bases outside the gene matches. Per the germline V gene, CDR1 is SGHRS and CDR2 is YFSETQ. The CDR3 consists of 14 residues. The chain's CDR3 is CASSPGQAGDGYTF. DNA of the CDR3: TGCGCCAGCAGCCCGGGACAGGCGGGAGATGGCTACACCTTC.

The genes are TRBV18 and TRBJ1-1, with unresolved D. The CDR3 sequence is 13 residues long. Trimming shortened V by 5 bases and J by 0 bases, and 7 bases separated the two germline ends. Germline CDR1 reads KGHSH; CDR2 reads LQKENI. CDR3 sequence reads: CASSATLNTEAFF. CDR3 DNA: TGTGCCAGCTCAGCGACACTGAACACTGAAGCTTTCTTT.

The chain joins TRBV6-2 or TRBV6-3 to TRBJ2-7, with a tentative D call TRBD2 (6 bases). V shed 2 bases and J shed 3 bases, with 11 bases lying between them. This CDR3 spans 14 amino acids. CDR1 is MNHEY, CDR2 SVGEGT, per germline. The CDR3 sequence: CASSYPGTFYEQYF. The CDR3 DNA sequence: TGTGCCAGCAGTTACCCCGGGACTTTCTACGAGCAGTACTTC.